The table lists the clone carrying this TCR beta chain with a few counts. CDR3 length: 15 residues. Trimming removed 2 bases at V and 6 bases at J, with 12 bases between. CDR1 is SGHKS and CDR2 is YYEKEE in the germline V gene (reference sequence). Seattle researchers signed up patients amid active infection and tracked them longitudinally. These data belong to a study of blood T cell repertoires in COVID-19. The repertoire was sequenced with immunoSEQ multiplex PCR; TCRdb's copy has only in-frame clones and lacks some. This sample yields approximately 200,000 clones, of which 75% to 85% are seen a single time; 5.5% to 7% belongs to the top ten.

The clonotype was recovered from a middle-aged woman with COVID-19, enrolled during active disease. This chain uses TRBV5-5 with TRBJ1-6, with no clear D. The sample taken for sequencing was peripheral blood. As DNA, the CDR3 is TGTGCCAGCAGCTTACCGGGTTCGGGTAATTCACCCCTCCACTTT. Its protein is CASSLPGSGNSPLHF.